These 28 T cell receptor beta chains share one sample of origin, sequenced in a study of blood T cell repertoires in COVID-19. TCRdb's table, derived via immunoSEQ multiplex PCR, lists solely in-frame clones and lacks some. The sample has about 240,000 clones, about 80% seen once. Material for sequencing was peripheral blood. The source is a woman older than 75 with acute or convalescent COVID-19.

This clone has only a few counts. The chain is built from TRBV27 and TRBJ2-1; D remains unclear. The CDR3 totals 12 residues. V lost 6 bases to trimming and J lost 10 bases, with 13 bases between them. In germline, CDR1 is MNHEY, CDR2 SMNVEV (reference sequence). The CDR3 nucleotides are TGTGCCAGCAGCCCAACCACCGCGGAGCAGTTCTTC. Translation gives CASSPTTAEQFF.

The chain carries TRBV27 and TRBJ2-7; perhaps TRBD1 as D (6 bases). V dropped 3 bases and J dropped 0 bases, with 12 bases sitting between them. Germline CDR1 and CDR2: MNHEY and SMNVEV (reference sequence). The length of the CDR3 is 15 residues. CDR3 protein: CASSFADRFSYEQYF. In DNA, the CDR3 is TGTGCCAGCAGTTTCGCGGACAGATTCTCCTACGAGCAGTACTTC.

CDR3 coding DNA: TGTGCCAGCAGCTTAGGGGCCACTGAAGCTTTCTTT. It yields the protein CASSLGATEAFF. V gene TRBV7-8 combines with J gene TRBJ1-1; D not resolved. CDR3 length equals 12 residues. Germline CDR1 and CDR2: SGHVS and FQNEAQ. Trimming took off 1 base at V and 4 bases at J, with 4 bases between the two ends.

This clone was recorded a few times. The chain is built from TRBV7-3 and TRBJ2-2; a weak D match, TRBD2 (5 bases). V gave up 0 bases and J gave up 4 bases, with 9 bases separating them. In germline, CDR1 is SGHTA, CDR2 FQGTGA. The CDR3 sequence is 15 residues long. Here the CDR3 DNA reads TGTGCCAGCAGCTTAACTAGTCGGGGCACCGGGGAGCTGTTTTTT. Translated, it gives CASSLTSRGTGELFF.

The chain uses TRBV7-3 and TRBJ2-1, with 9 bases lining up with TRBD1. This CDR3 is built from 15 residues. Germline values: CDR1 SGHTA, CDR2 FQGTGA. The junction had 6 bases not matched to a gene; V was cut back by 3 bases and J by 6 bases. The CDR3 bases are TGTGCCAGCAGCTTCACCGGGACAGGGACCAATGAGCAGTTCTTC. As protein: CASSFTGTGTNEQFF.

This chain links TRBV19 with TRBJ1-4; D remains ambiguous. V lost 2 bases and J lost 0, with 7 bases in between. The CDR3 is 15 amino acids. Germline V CDR1 and CDR2: LNHDA, SQIVND (reference sequence). The CDR3 bases are TGTGCCAGTAGTATACTCGGTACAACTAATGAAAAACTGTTTTTT. Translating gives CASSILGTTNEKLFF. Together with reference TRBV19 and TRBJ1-4, the CDR3 gives the full variable domain: DGGITQSPKYLFRKEGQNVTLSCEQNLNHDAMYWYRQDPGQGLRLIYYSQIVNDFQKGDIAEGYSVSREKKESFPLTVTSAQKNPTAFYLCASSILGTTNEKLFFGSGTQLSVL.

The chain is built from TRBV5-6 and TRBJ2-4, with D perhaps matching TRBD2 (6 bases). CDR3 size: 14 residues. With 1 base removed from V and 6 bases from J, the gap between germline ends came to 11 bases. CDR1 and CDR2 (germline): SGHDT, YYEEEE. This chain's CDR3 is CASSLTGLLNIQYF. The CDR3 DNA is TGTGCCAGCAGCTTGACGGGACTCTTAAACATTCAGTACTTC. Variable domain in full (rest from reference TRBV5-6 and TRBJ2-4): DAGVTQSPTHLIKTRGQQVTLRCSPKSGHDTVSWYQQALGQGPQFIFQYYEEEERQRGNFPDRFSGHQFPNYSSELNVNALLLGDSALYLCASSLTGLLNIQYFGAGTRLSVL.

The table lists this clone with a count of one. The J gene is TRBJ2-2, the V gene TRBV5-4; no definite D call. Trimming shortened V by 1 base and J by 3 bases, and 4 bases separated the two germline ends. The CDR3 covers 13 residues. The V gene's germline CDR1 is SGHNT and CDR2 YYREEE (reference sequence). The CDR3 sequence is CASSLLDTGELFF. The DNA for the CDR3 is TGTGCCAGCAGCTTGCTAGACACCGGGGAGCTGTTTTTT. The full variable domain, rest sourced from reference TRBV5-4 and TRBJ2-2, is ETGVTQSPTHLIKTRGQQVTLRCSSQSGHNTVSWYQQALGQGPQFIFQYYREEENGRGNFPPRFSGLQFPNYSSELNVNALELDDSALYLCASSLLDTGELFFGEGSRLTVL.

The chain links TRBV5-4 to TRBJ2-1, with 9 bases lining up with TRBD2. The CDR3 is 14 amino acids. The J segment lost 12 bases and the V segment lost 2 bases, leaving 9 bases of the junction unmatched. The V gene's germline CDR1 is SGHNT and CDR2 YYREEE (reference sequence). This CDR3 is CASSLAGGPQGQFF. The CDR3 DNA reads as TGTGCCAGCAGCTTAGCGGGGGGTCCCCAAGGGCAGTTCTTC.

The genes are TRBV7-6 and TRBJ2-2, with D possibly matching TRBD1 (5 bases). Trimming removed 5 bases from V and 0 bases from J, with 13 bases in between. The CDR3 has 16 amino acids. Germline loops: CDR1 SGHVS, CDR2 FNYEAQ. CDR3 sequence reads: CASSRMDISNTGELFF. Here the CDR3 DNA reads TGTGCCAGCAGCCGGATGGACATATCGAACACCGGGGAGCTGTTTTTT.

This clone was observed once. J is TRBJ1-2 and V is TRBV18; 7 positions agree with TRBD1. CDR1 is KGHSH and CDR2 is LQKENI in the germline V gene. The CDR3 is 14 amino acids. V shed 5 bases and J 4 bases; nucleotides not matched to a gene: 7. This CDR3 is CASSTGTVTYGYTF. CDR3 coding DNA: TGTGCCAGCTCAACAGGGACAGTCACCTATGGCTACACCTTC.

The chain carries TRBV5-1 and TRBJ1-1, with D uncertain. Per germline, CDR1 SGHRS and CDR2 YFSETQ. There are 15 residues in the CDR3. V was pared by 2 bases and J by 10 bases, with 21 bases between. The CDR3 region has the DNA TGCGCCAGCAGCTTCCGCCCACGGGGATCATCTCGAGCTTTCTTT. This gives the protein CASSFRPRGSSRAFF.

The CDR3 DNA follows: TGCGCCAGCAGCTTGAACCCTACAGGGGGCTCTGGGGCCAACGTCCTGACTTTC. Translating gives CASSLNPTGGSGANVLTF. The V call is TRBV5-1, the J call TRBJ2-6; 8 bases line up with TRBD1. The V gene end was trimmed by 1 base and the J gene end by 0 bases; junction bases not matched to a gene: 6. Germline V gene data show CDR1 as SGHRS and CDR2 as YFSETQ. The CDR3 has 18 residues.

The V and J genes are TRBV7-9 and TRBJ1-4, with D perhaps TRBD1 (6 bases). The CDR3 runs 13 residues. Germline V gene sequence: CDR1 SEHNR, CDR2 FQNEAQ (reference sequence). V was cut by 4 bases and J by 7 bases, with 10 bases left in between. The CDR3 DNA sequence: TGTGCCAGCAGCTCTACAGGGAGTGAAAAACTGTTTTTT. It is translated as CASSSTGSEKLFF.

In its sample, this clone was seen once. The chain carries TRBV10-3 and TRBJ2-5; TRBD1 is a possible D gene (5 bases). The CDR3 has 13 amino acids. Germline values: CDR1 ENHRY, CDR2 SYGVKD. V lost 7 bases and J lost 1, with 10 bases in between. The DNA of the CDR3 is TGTGCCATCAATAGGGGCCCCCAAGAGACCCAGTACTTC. This encodes CAINRGPQETQYF.

The chain uses TRBV29-1 and TRBJ2-5; D not resolved. There are 12 residues in the CDR3. Germline V gives CDR1 SQVTM, CDR2 ANQGSEA. Trimming cost V 4 bases and J 2 bases, with 8 bases left between them. CDR3 in DNA: TGCAGCGTTGGGGCCCAGCAAGAGACCCAGTACTTC. Its protein is CSVGAQQETQYF.

The chain combines TRBV5-1 with TRBJ1-1; 8 nucleotides line up with TRBD1. This CDR3 spans 15 amino acids. V trimming: 4 bases; J trimming: 1 base; junction bases outside the gene matches: 6. Looked up from germline, CDR1 is SGHRS and CDR2 is YFSETQ. CDR3: CASSPKTGENTEAFF. CDR3 bases: TGCGCCAGCAGCCCCAAGACAGGGGAGAACACTGAAGCTTTCTTT.

The chain has TRBV5-1 and TRBJ2-3; tentative D call: TRBD2 (5 bases). Deletions cut 6 bases from V and 2 bases from J, with 13 bases between. Germline V gene data show CDR1 as SGHRS and CDR2 as YFSETQ. CDR3 length: 14 residues. CDR3 in DNA: TGCGCCAGCAACCGGGCGGGTAACACAGATACGCAGTATTTT. This codes for CASNRAGNTDTQYF.

This clone was picked up one time. The V call is TRBV19, the J call TRBJ1-2; 7 bases fit TRBD1. This CDR3 is built from 15 residues. V shed 3 bases and J 2 bases; nucleotides not matched to a gene: 6. Germline V lookup: CDR1 LNHDA, CDR2 SQIVND (reference sequence). CDR3 in DNA: TGTGCCAGTAGTATCCGCCCGGGACAGAACTATGGCTACACCTTC. Translated, it gives CASSIRPGQNYGYTF.

V is TRBV5-5 and J is TRBJ2-5; D possibly corresponds to TRBD1 (7 bases). V was pared by 3 bases and J by 5 bases, with 20 bases between. CDR3 size: 16 residues. Germline V gene lookup returns CDR1 SGHKS and CDR2 YYEKEE (reference sequence). CDR3 nucleotide sequence: TGTGCCAGCAGCTCACGACAGGGAGGAGGCTGGGAGACCCAGTACTTC. This translates into CASSSRQGGGWETQYF.

The chain combines TRBV4-1 with TRBJ2-1; 9 bases are a match to TRBD2. In germline, CDR1 is MGHRA, CDR2 YSYEKL. CDR3 length: 13 amino acids. V was clipped by 1 base and J by 10 bases; unmatched bases: 2. The CDR3 loop reads CASSQGRGGEQFF. In nucleotides, the CDR3 is TGCGCCAGCAGCCAAGGGCGGGGGGGGGAGCAGTTCTTC.

This chain uses TRBV29-1 with TRBJ2-1; 7 nucleotides align to TRBD1. Germline V gene sequence: CDR1 SQVTM, CDR2 ANQGSEA. This CDR3 is 13 amino acids long. V dropped 5 bases and J dropped 2; count of bases not matched to a gene: 3. CDR3 sequence: CSVSDRPYNEQFF. CDR3 DNA: TGCAGCGTTTCGGACAGGCCCTACAATGAGCAGTTCTTC.

The chain recombines TRBV25-1 with TRBJ1-1; tentative D call: TRBD1 (5 bases). Germline CDR1 is MGHDK and CDR2 is SYGVNS. The CDR3 has 14 amino acids. V lost 3 bases and J lost 0, with 8 bases in between. CDR3 protein: CASSDRALNTEAFF. The DNA of the CDR3 is TGTGCCAGCAGTGACAGGGCTCTGAACACTGAAGCTTTCTTT. The complete variable domain, with remaining parts taken from reference TRBV25-1 and TRBJ1-1, reads EADIYQTPRYLVIGTGKKITLECSQTMGHDKMYWYQQDPGMELHLIHYSYGVNSTEKGDLSSESTVSRIRTEHFPLTLESARPSHTSQYLCASSDRALNTEAFFGQGTRLTVV.

The gene calls are TRBV27 and TRBJ2-4; D may be TRBD1 (6 bases). CDR3 size: 17 residues. V was clipped by 6 bases and J by 4 bases, with 22 bases between them. The V gene's germline CDR1 is MNHEY and CDR2 SMNVEV (reference sequence). In DNA, the CDR3 is TGTGCCAGCAGCTCTGACAGGTACAAGGTGGGGAAAAACATTCAGTACTTC. This translates into CASSSDRYKVGKNIQYF.

The J gene is TRBJ1-4, the V gene TRBV4-2; 12 nucleotides agree with TRBD1. Germline V gene sequence: CDR1 LGHNA, CDR2 YNFKEQ. J was trimmed by 8 bases and V by 5 bases; bases with no gene match: 9. CDR3 length equals 16 residues. In nucleotides, the CDR3 is TGTGCCAGCAGCTCAGGGACAGGGGGCGCATGGGAAAAACTGTTTTTT. This encodes CASSSGTGGAWEKLFF.

The V and J genes are TRBV2 and TRBJ1-2, with 7 positions matching TRBD1. CDR1 and CDR2 from the germline V gene are SNHLY and FYNNEI. The CDR3 consists of 13 residues. The V segment lost 7 bases and the J segment 8 bases; nucleotides outside the gene matches: 10. The CDR3 is CASNPDRIRGYTF. DNA for the CDR3: TGTGCCAGCAATCCGGACAGGATAAGGGGCTACACCTTC. Full variable domain (missing parts from reference TRBV2 and TRBJ1-2): EPEVTQTPSHQVTQMGQEVILRCVPISNHLYFYWYRQILGQKVEFLVSFYNNEISEKSEIFDDQFSVERPDGSNFTLKIRSTKLEDSAMYFCASNPDRIRGYTFGSGTRLTVV.

V and J are TRBV2 and TRBJ2-2; D not certain. Germline CDR1 is SNHLY and CDR2 is FYNNEI. The CDR3 length is 13 residues. Trimming left V 5 bases short and J 4 bases short, with 8 bases between. The CDR3 coding sequence is TGTGCCAGCAGTCCGATACTCACCGGGGAGCTGTTTTTT. This encodes CASSPILTGELFF.

The CDR3 spells CATKGTVPYEQYF. The CDR3 DNA is TGTGCCACCAAAGGGACAGTTCCATACGAGCAGTACTTC. V is TRBV28 and J is TRBJ2-7; 7 positions agree with TRBD1. Unmatched junction bases numbered 10, after V lost 10 bases and J lost 4 bases. The CDR3 sequence is 13 residues long. Germline CDR1 reads MDHEN; CDR2 reads SYDVKM. Full variable domain (remainder filled in from reference TRBV28 and TRBJ2-7): DVKVTQSSRYLVKRTGEKVFLECVQDMDHENMFWYRQDPGLGLRLIYFSYDVKMKEKGDIPEGYSVSREKKERFSLILESASTNQTSMYLCATKGTVPYEQYFGPGTRLTVT.